Following are 9 T cell receptor beta chains from one sample sequenced in a study of response to subunit inactivated influenza vaccine. TCRdb processed the RT-PCR reads anew with MiXCR; each CDR3 protein has one entry. Of 500,000 to 600,000 distinct CDR3 sequences in the sample, approximately 15% were seen once. Here the sequenced sample was CD4+ T cells sorted from PBMCs, taken 23 to 25 months after vaccination. The receptors shown here come from a man between 50 and 69 years old who received an inactivated influenza vaccine.

This clonotype was counted between two and nine times. The chain uses TRBV20-1 and TRBJ1-2; D remains unclear. Trimming pared 0 bases from V and 7 bases from J, leaving 15 bases between. Germline CDR1 and CDR2: DFQATT and SNEGSKA (reference sequence). The CDR3 extends over 14 amino acids. The CDR3 bases are TGCAGTGCTAGAGAATCTATCCTTCCCGGTGGCTACACCTTC. This gives the protein CSARESILPGGYTF.

This clonotype has just a few counts. CDR3 nucleotide sequence: TGTGCCAGCTCCGCCGGACAAGAGACCCAGTACTTC. This encodes CASSAGQETQYF. The chain recombines TRBV12-3 or TRBV12-4 with TRBJ2-5, with D unclear. CDR3 length equals 12 residues. V was cut by 8 bases and J by 2 bases, with 9 bases left in between.

This chain links TRBV7-2 with TRBJ2-1; a weak D match, TRBD2 (6 bases). Trimming removed 3 bases from V and 6 bases from J, with 12 bases in between. This CDR3 region has 14 residues. Germline V gene lookup returns CDR1 SGHTA and CDR2 FQGNSA. The DNA of the CDR3 is TGTGCCAGCAGCTTCGAGCGGGCCCGCAATGAGCAGTTCTTC. It encodes CASSFERARNEQFF.

In its sample, this clonotype was seen a few times. The genes are TRBV6-1 and TRBJ1-3; TRBD1 agrees at 8 bases. V trimming: 5 bases; J trimming: 1 base; junction bases outside the gene matches: 13. This CDR3 region has 18 residues. Per the germline V gene, CDR1 is MNHNS and CDR2 is SASEGT. The CDR3 bases are TGTGCCAGCAGTCCAAGACAGGGGCGATCGATATCTGGAAACACCATATATTTT. The encoded protein is CASSPRQGRSISGNTIYF.

The V call is TRBV20-1, the J call TRBJ2-3; TRBD2 is a possible D gene (5 bases). CDR1 DFQATT and CDR2 SNEGSKA come from the germline V gene (reference sequence). The CDR3 length is 13 residues. For the CDR3, the DNA is TGCAGCGGATCGGGGTTCGGCACAGATACGCAGTATTTT. This translates into CSGSGFGTDTQYF.

The rearrangement uses TRBV5-1 and TRBJ2-3, with 11 bases matching TRBD2. V lost 4 bases to trimming and J lost 4 bases; unmatched junction nucleotides: 8. Germline V gives CDR1 SGHRS, CDR2 YFSETQ. The CDR3 contains 16 residues. CDR3 sequence reads: CASSLYSGRAADTQYF. CDR3 nucleotide sequence: TGCGCCAGCAGCCTTTATAGCGGGAGGGCCGCAGATACGCAGTATTTT. Variable domain in full (rest from reference TRBV5-1 and TRBJ2-3): KAGVTQTPRYLIKTRGQQVTLSCSPISGHRSVSWYQQTPGQGLQFLFEYFSETQRNKGNFPGRFSGRQFSNSRSEMNVSTLELGDSALYLCASSLYSGRAADTQYFGPGTRLTVL.

In its sample, this clonotype was seen a few times. The V and J genes are TRBV29-1 and TRBJ1-1, with 7 bases that match TRBD1. J gave up 13 bases and V 0 bases, and 5 bases lay outside the gene matches. This CDR3 has 11 amino acids. Germline V gene sequence: CDR1 SQVTM, CDR2 ANQGSEA. CDR3 residues: CSVEEGTASFF. CDR3 coding DNA: TGCAGCGTTGAAGAGGGGACAGCGAGTTTCTTT.

This clonotype was observed a single time. As DNA, the CDR3 is TGTGCCTCCAAGGGCAGGAACTACGAGCAGTACTTC. It translates to CASKGRNYEQYF. The chain combines TRBV28 with TRBJ2-7; no clear D. Trimming shortened V by 11 bases and J by 3 bases, and 14 bases separated the two germline ends. Germline assignment: CDR1 MDHEN and CDR2 SYDVKM. CDR3 length: 12 amino acids.

This clonotype has only a few counts. V gene TRBV9 combines with J gene TRBJ2-2; no clear D. The V end was cut by 4 bases, the J end by 6 bases, with 4 bases between. CDR1 is SGDLS, CDR2 YYNGEE, per germline. The CDR3 sequence is 11 residues long. CDR3 sequence: CASSHSGELFF. As DNA, the CDR3 is TGTGCCAGCAGCCACTCCGGGGAGCTGTTTTTT.